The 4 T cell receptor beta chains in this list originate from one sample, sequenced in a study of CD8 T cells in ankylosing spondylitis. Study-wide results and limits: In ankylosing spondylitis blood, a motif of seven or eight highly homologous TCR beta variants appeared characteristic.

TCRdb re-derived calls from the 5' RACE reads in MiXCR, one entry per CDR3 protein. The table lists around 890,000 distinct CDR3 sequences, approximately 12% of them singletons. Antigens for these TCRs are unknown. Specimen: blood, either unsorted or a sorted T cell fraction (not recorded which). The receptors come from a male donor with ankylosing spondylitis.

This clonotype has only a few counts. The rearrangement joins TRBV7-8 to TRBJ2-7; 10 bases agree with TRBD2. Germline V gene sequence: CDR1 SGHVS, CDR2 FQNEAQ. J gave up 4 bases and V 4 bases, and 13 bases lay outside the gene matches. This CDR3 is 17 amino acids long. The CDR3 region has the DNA TGTGCCAGCAGCTCCCCGTTGGAGCGGGAGGGCGGATACGAGCAGTACTTC. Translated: CASSSPLEREGGYEQYF.

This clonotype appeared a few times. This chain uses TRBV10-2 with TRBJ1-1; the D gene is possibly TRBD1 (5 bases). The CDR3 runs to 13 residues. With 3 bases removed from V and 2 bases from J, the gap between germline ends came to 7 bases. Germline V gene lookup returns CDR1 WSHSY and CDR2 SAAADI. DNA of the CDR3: TGCGCCAGCAGTGACGACAGCAACACTGAAGCTTTCTTT. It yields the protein CASSDDSNTEAFF.

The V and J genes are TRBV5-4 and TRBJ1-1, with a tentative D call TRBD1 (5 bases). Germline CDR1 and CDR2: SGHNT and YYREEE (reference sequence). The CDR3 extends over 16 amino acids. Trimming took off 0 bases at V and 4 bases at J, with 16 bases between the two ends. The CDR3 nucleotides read TGTGCCAGCAGCTTGGGAAACCCGGAGAGGGGCACTGAAGCTTTCTTT. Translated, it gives CASSLGNPERGTEAFF. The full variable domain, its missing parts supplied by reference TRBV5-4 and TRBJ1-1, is ETGVTQSPTHLIKTRGQQVTLRCSSQSGHNTVSWYQQALGQGPQFIFQYYREEENGRGNFPPRFSGLQFPNYSSELNVNALELDDSALYLCASSLGNPERGTEAFFGQGTRLTVV.

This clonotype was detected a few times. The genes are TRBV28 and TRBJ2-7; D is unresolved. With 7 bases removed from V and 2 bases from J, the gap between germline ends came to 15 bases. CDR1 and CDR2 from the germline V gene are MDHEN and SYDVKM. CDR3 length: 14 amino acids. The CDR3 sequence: CASIPGGRTYEQYF. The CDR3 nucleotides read TGTGCCAGCATCCCCGGTGGACGTACCTACGAGCAGTACTTC.